This T cell receptor beta chain was documented in a study of blood T cell repertoires in COVID-19. Looking at the study overall: The United States, Italy and Spain supplied acute and convalescent COVID-19 samples. T cells, B-cell-depleted T cells, or PBMCs supplied cDNA or gDNA.

In the original processing: It was from reference gene primer amplification that nucleated cell counts were estimated. Profiled with immunoSEQ multiplex PCR; TCRdb holds only in-frame clones, not every one. The DNA gave D and trimming, while V, J and clone size come from that table. The table includes 150,000 to 200,000 clones, roughly nine tenths detected once. CDR1 is MNHEY and CDR2 is SVGAGI in the germline V gene. Trimming cost V 8 bases and J 4 bases, with 15 bases left between them. The length of the CDR3 is 14 residues. The clonotype originates from a man in his late teens or twenties who had recovered from COVID-19. The chain is built from TRBV6-5 and TRBJ1-5; D gene ambiguous. Material: peripheral blood. CDR3 sequence (DNA): TGTGCCAGCTCCCGGGATGGCGGGAATCAGCCCCAGCATTTT. Its translation: CASSRDGGNQPQHF.